The next 22 T cell receptor beta chains were all read from a single sample in a study of cytomegalovirus exposure and HLA in healthy donors. The method was immunoSEQ multiplex PCR; TCRdb's version includes in-frame clones alone and lacks a portion of them. This table holds approximately 280,000 clones, 65% to 90% found once. Source material: PBMCs. These receptors originate from a woman under 30 in good health and CMV-seronegative.

The V and J genes are TRBV28 and TRBJ1-3, with unresolved D. The CDR3 is 15 amino acids. Germline CDR1 MDHEN, CDR2 SYDVKM. The V and J ends lost 7 bases and 2 bases respectively, with 15 bases between them. CDR3 DNA sequence: TGTGCCAGCACCTCGAACAGTGACCCTGGAAACACCATATATTTT. It yields the protein CASTSNSDPGNTIYF.

The chain recombines TRBV7-8 with TRBJ1-3; D is uncertain. V lost 3 bases, J lost 0 bases, and 6 bases lay in between. The CDR3 covers 14 residues. Germline-derived CDR1 and CDR2 are SGHVS and FQNEAQ. The CDR3 coding sequence is TGTGCCAGCAGCTTGGGGAGCTCTGGAAACACCATATATTTT. The encoded protein is CASSLGSSGNTIYF.

This clone was found once. The rearrangement joins TRBV6-5 to TRBJ2-5; TRBD1 might be the D (6 bases). The CDR3 runs to 14 residues. The germline gives CDR1 MNHEY, CDR2 SVGAGI. V lost 2 bases, J lost 1 base, and 8 bases lay in between. The CDR3 sequence is CASSYMGAQETQYF. The CDR3 DNA sequence: TGTGCCAGCAGTTACATGGGGGCCCAAGAGACCCAGTACTTC.

The V call is TRBV10-2, the J call TRBJ2-7; 7 nucleotides agree with TRBD1. The CDR3 has 13 amino acids. With 5 bases clipped from V and 6 bases from J, the junction kept 7 bases outside the gene matches. CDR1 and CDR2 (germline): WSHSY, SAAADI. CDR3 sequence (DNA): TGCGCCAGCAGTATAGAGGGGGCCGGCGAGCAGTACTTC. As protein: CASSIEGAGEQYF.

The rearrangement links TRBV28 to TRBJ1-2; no definite D call. Trimming cost V 2 bases and J 0 bases, with 10 bases left between them. Germline V CDR1 and CDR2: MDHEN, SYDVKM. The CDR3 consists of 15 residues. The CDR3 spells CASSLRDPPNYGYTF. CDR3 sequence (DNA): TGTGCCAGCAGTTTACGGGATCCGCCTAACTATGGCTACACCTTC.

The gene calls are TRBV19 and TRBJ2-7, with a weak D call TRBD2 (5 bases). Per germline, CDR1 LNHDA and CDR2 SQIVND (reference sequence). This CDR3 is built from 17 residues. The V gene lost 2 bases and the J gene lost 0 bases, with 17 bases spanning the gap. The CDR3 reads CASSIFGQEVASYEQYF. In nucleotides, the CDR3 is TGTGCCAGTAGTATATTCGGGCAGGAGGTCGCCTCCTACGAGCAGTACTTC.

The V and J genes are TRBV4-2 and TRBJ1-5; D not resolved. V lost 1 base to trimming and J lost 12 bases, with 13 bases between them. This CDR3 region has 13 residues. CDR1 is LGHNA and CDR2 is YNFKEQ in the germline V gene. The CDR3 nucleotides are TGTGCCAGCAGCCAAGCTGGGAGTCCTCTCCAGCATTTT. Residues: CASSQAGSPLQHF.

The rearrangement uses TRBV4-3 and TRBJ1-4, with D perhaps matching TRBD1 (6 bases). Trimming cost V 1 base and J 2 bases, with 20 bases left between them. Germline assignment: CDR1 LGHNA and CDR2 YSLEER. The CDR3 has 19 residues. CDR3 loop: CASSQGRGNREWTNEKLFF. Written as DNA, the CDR3 is TGCGCCAGCAGCCAAGGGCGAGGGAACAGGGAATGGACTAATGAAAAACTGTTTTTT.

This clone was detected only a few times. The gene calls are TRBV10-3 and TRBJ1-5; a possible D gene is TRBD1 (6 bases). This CDR3 is 17 amino acids long. In germline, CDR1 is ENHRY, CDR2 SYGVKD. Trimming took 3 bases from V and 1 from J, leaving 16 bases between them. The CDR3 loop is CAISDSRGRESNQPQHF. The CDR3 nucleotides read TGTGCCATCAGTGACTCCAGGGGCCGCGAGAGCAATCAGCCCCAGCATTTT.

This clone occurred a few times. CDR3 DNA: TGTGCCAGCAGCCAGATCAACCCTAACTATGGCTACACCTTC. Its translation is CASSQINPNYGYTF. The chain recombines TRBV6-5 with TRBJ1-2; unclear D gene. Trimming left V 6 bases short and J 0 bases short, with 11 bases between. The germline V gene encodes CDR1 MNHEY and CDR2 SVGAGI. This CDR3 region has 14 residues.

The chain joins TRBV27 to TRBJ2-1, with D possibly TRBD2 on 5 matching bases. CDR1 MNHEY and CDR2 SMNVEV come from the germline V gene (reference sequence). Trimming stripped 3 bases from V and 9 bases from J, with 15 bases between. This CDR3 region has 14 residues. CDR3 residues: CASSFWEIRGEQFF. The CDR3 nucleotides are TGTGCCAGCAGTTTTTGGGAGATCAGAGGTGAGCAGTTCTTC.

The chain joins TRBV7-9 to TRBJ2-6, with a possible D match to TRBD1 (7 bases). V dropped 4 bases and J dropped 6 bases, with 22 bases sitting between them. The germline gives CDR1 SEHNR, CDR2 FQNEAQ (reference sequence). The CDR3 is 18 residues long. CDR3 bases: TGTGCCAGCAGCTCAATCCGCCAGGGGGGCCGTGAGGCCAACGTCCTGACTTTC. The encoded protein is CASSSIRQGGREANVLTF.

The CDR3 here is CASSLGGGLPGELFF. CDR3 coding DNA: TGTGCCAGCAGCTTAGGCGGGGGGCTCCCCGGGGAGCTGTTTTTT. The chain employs TRBV7-9 and TRBJ2-2; TRBD2 matches 8 bases. J was trimmed by 6 bases and V by 1 base; bases with no gene match: 4. The V gene's germline CDR1 is SEHNR and CDR2 FQNEAQ (reference sequence). CDR3 length: 15 amino acids.

The rearrangement uses TRBV27 and TRBJ2-2; possible D gene TRBD2, 6 bases. CDR1 is MNHEY and CDR2 is SMNVEV in the germline V gene (reference sequence). The CDR3 covers 18 residues. V was cut by 5 bases and J by 1 base, with 20 bases left in between. The CDR3 spells CASSGWMGRQGNTGELFF. For the CDR3, the DNA is TGTGCCAGCAGTGGATGGATGGGGAGGCAGGGGAACACCGGGGAGCTGTTTTTT.

For this clone: A much larger clone lies a single base off, so this may be a read error. V and J are TRBV6-1 and TRBJ2-2, with 7 bases matching TRBD1. This CDR3 is 13 amino acids long. Germline assignment: CDR1 MNHNS and CDR2 SASEGT. V was pared by 7 bases and J by 3 bases, with 2 bases of the junction left unmatched. The CDR3 nucleotides are TGTGCCAGCAACACAGGGGACACCGGGGAGCTGTTTTTT. Protein sequence: CASNTGDTGELFF.

This clone has just one count. The CDR3 spells CASSFGLTYEQYF. In DNA form, the CDR3 reads TGTGCCAGCAGTTTCGGACTAACCTACGAGCAGTACTTC. V gene TRBV6-5 combines with J gene TRBJ2-7; possibly TRBD2 for D (6 bases). This CDR3 contains 13 residues. V lost 4 bases to trimming and J lost 2 bases, with 9 bases between them. CDR1 and CDR2 (germline): MNHEY, SVGAGI.

The chain couples TRBV10-3 to TRBJ1-4, with TRBD1 identical over 8 bases. Looked up from germline, CDR1 is ENHRY and CDR2 is SYGVKD. This CDR3 has 14 amino acids. The trim removed 2 bases at V and 8 bases at J, leaving 4 bases unmatched. The CDR3 sequence: CAISEGQGVEKLFF. As DNA, the CDR3 is TGTGCCATCAGTGAGGGACAGGGTGTCGAAAAACTGTTTTTT.

The chain has TRBV6-6 and TRBJ2-7; 12 nucleotides agree with TRBD2. Germline V gene data show CDR1 as MNHNY and CDR2 as SVGAGI (reference sequence). The junction had 6 bases not matched to a gene; V was cut back by 8 bases and J by 7 bases. The CDR3 is made up of 13 amino acids. CDR3 sequence: CASETSGSGEQYF. CDR3 DNA sequence: TGTGCCAGCGAGACTAGCGGGAGCGGTGAGCAGTACTTC.

The count of this clone is one. Germline and junction disagree at one end, which may indicate a read error. The chain's CDR3 is CASSKNLRYGYTF. CDR3 bases: TGTGCCAGCAGTAAGAACCTTCGCTATGGTTACACCTTC. This rearrangement joins TRBV6-6 to TRBJ1-2; no definite D call. The CDR3 is made up of 13 amino acids. Germline V gene data show CDR1 as MNHNY and CDR2 as SVGAGI (reference sequence).

The rearrangement links TRBV11-2 to TRBJ1-4; perhaps TRBD1 as D (5 bases). The CDR3 covers 17 residues. Germline V lookup: CDR1 SGHAT, CDR2 FQNNGV. V dropped 5 bases and J dropped 0 bases, with 16 bases sitting between them. CDR3 DNA sequence: TGTGCCAGCAGCCCCACTATCGACAGTGCAACTAATGAAAAACTGTTTTTT. This translates into CASSPTIDSATNEKLFF.

This chain joins TRBV7-9 and TRBJ2-1; TRBD2 agrees at 7 bases. The germline V gene has CDR1 SEHNR and CDR2 FQNEAQ (reference sequence). This CDR3 is 16 amino acids long. The V and J ends lost 5 bases and 4 bases, in that order; junction bases with no gene match: 11. CDR3 DNA sequence: TGTGCCAGCAGCCCATTCAGCGGGGCTTATTACAATGAGCAGTTCTTC. Translation: CASSPFSGAYYNEQFF.

The sample holds one count of this clone. Other nucleotide sequences in the sample specify the same CDR3. The chain has TRBV2 and TRBJ2-7; D unresolved. Trimming took 2 bases from V and 0 from J, leaving 2 bases between them. CDR3 length: 12 amino acids. CDR1 and CDR2 (germline): SNHLY, FYNNEI. DNA of the CDR3: TGTGCCAGCAGTGAACTCTCCTACGAGCAGTACTTC. Its translation is CASSELSYEQYF.